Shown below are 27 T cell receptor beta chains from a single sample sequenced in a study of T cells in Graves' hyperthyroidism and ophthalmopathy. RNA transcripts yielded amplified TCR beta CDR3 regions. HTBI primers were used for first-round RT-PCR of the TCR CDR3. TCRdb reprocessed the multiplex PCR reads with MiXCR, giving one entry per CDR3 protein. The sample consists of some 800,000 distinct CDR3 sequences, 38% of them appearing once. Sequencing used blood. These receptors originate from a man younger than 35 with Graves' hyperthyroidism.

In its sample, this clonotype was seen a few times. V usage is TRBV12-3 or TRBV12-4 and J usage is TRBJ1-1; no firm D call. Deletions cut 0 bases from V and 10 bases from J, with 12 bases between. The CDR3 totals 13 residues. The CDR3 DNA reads TGTGCCAGCAGTTTAGCGCGAACCCGGGGAGCTTTCTTT. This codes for CASSLARTRGAFF.

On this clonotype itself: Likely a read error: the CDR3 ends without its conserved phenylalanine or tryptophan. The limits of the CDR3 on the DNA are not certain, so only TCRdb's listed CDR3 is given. The CDR3 is CASSAWVI. The chain joins TRBV12-3 or TRBV12-4 to TRBJ2-7. The CDR3 contains 8 residues when both ends are counted.

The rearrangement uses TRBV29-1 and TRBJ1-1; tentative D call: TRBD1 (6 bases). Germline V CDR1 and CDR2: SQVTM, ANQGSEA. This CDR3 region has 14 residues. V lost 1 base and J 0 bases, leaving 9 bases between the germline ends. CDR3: CSVEVGAMNTEAFF. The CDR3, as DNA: TGCAGCGTTGAAGTGGGGGCCATGAACACTGAAGCTTTCTTT.

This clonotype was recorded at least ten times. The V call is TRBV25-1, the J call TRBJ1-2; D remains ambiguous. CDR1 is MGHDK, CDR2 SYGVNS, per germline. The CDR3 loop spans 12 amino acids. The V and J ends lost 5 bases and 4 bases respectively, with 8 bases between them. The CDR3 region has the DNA TGTGCCAGCAGTAAAGAAACCTATGGCTACACCTTC. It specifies CASSKETYGYTF.

This CDR3 reads CASSERGQGPGTGELFF. The CDR3 nucleotides are TGTGCCAGCAGCGAGAGAGGGCAGGGGCCGGGCACCGGGGAGCTGTTTTTT. J is TRBJ2-2 and V is TRBV7-2, with D possibly being TRBD1 (6 bases). Germline assignment: CDR1 SGHTA and CDR2 FQGNSA. The CDR3 spans 17 residues. Trimming left V 5 bases short and J 4 bases short, with 20 bases between.

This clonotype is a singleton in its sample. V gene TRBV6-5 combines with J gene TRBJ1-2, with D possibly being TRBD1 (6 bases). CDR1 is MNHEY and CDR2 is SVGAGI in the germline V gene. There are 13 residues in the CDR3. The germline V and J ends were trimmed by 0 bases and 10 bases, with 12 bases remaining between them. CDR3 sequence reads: CASSYSQGIDYTF. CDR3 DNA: TGTGCCAGCAGTTACTCGCAGGGGATTGACTACACCTTC.

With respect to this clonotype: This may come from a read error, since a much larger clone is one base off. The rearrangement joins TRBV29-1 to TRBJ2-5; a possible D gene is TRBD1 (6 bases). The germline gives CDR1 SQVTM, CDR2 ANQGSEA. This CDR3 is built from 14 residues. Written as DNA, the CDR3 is TGCAGTGCTCGAGAGTCCGGGACAAAAGAGACCCAGCACTTC. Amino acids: CSARESGTKETQHF.

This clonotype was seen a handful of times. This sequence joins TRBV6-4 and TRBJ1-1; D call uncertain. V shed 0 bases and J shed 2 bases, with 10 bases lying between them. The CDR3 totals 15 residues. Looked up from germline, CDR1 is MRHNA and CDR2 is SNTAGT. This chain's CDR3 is CASSDSRVGNTEAFF. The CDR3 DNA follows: TGTGCCAGCAGTGACTCGAGGGTGGGAAACACTGAAGCTTTCTTT.

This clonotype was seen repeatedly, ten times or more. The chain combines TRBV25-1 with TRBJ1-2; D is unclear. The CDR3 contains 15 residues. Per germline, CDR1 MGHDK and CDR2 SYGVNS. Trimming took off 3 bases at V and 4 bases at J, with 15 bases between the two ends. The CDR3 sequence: CASSDNGVWGYGYTF. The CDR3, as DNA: TGTGCCAGCAGTGATAATGGGGTGTGGGGCTATGGCTACACCTTC.

The CDR3 reads CASSQEPGGNTIYF. The DNA of the CDR3 is TGCGCCAGCAGCCAAGAACCGGGTGGAAACACCATATATTTT. V and J are TRBV4-1 and TRBJ1-3; no clear D. Per the germline V gene, CDR1 is MGHRA and CDR2 is YSYEKL. Trimming shortened V by 0 bases and J by 3 bases, and 6 bases separated the two germline ends. There are 14 residues in the CDR3.

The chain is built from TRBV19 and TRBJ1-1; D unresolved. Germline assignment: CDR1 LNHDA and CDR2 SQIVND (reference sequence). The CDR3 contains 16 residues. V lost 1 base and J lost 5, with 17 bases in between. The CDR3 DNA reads TGTGCCAGTAGTATAGGGATCGGACTGACCGGAACTGAAGCTTTCTTT. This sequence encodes CASSIGIGLTGTEAFF. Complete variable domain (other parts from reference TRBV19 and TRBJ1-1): DGGITQSPKYLFRKEGQNVTLSCEQNLNHDAMYWYRQDPGQGLRLIYYSQIVNDFQKGDIAEGYSVSREKKESFPLTVTSAQKNPTAFYLCASSIGIGLTGTEAFFGQGTRLTVV.

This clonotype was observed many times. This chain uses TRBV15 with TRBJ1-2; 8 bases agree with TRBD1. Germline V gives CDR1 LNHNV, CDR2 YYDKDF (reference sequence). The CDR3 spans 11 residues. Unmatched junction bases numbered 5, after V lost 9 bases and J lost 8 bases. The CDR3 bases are TGTGCCACGGACAGGGAAGCGGGCTACACCTTC. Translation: CATDREAGYTF.

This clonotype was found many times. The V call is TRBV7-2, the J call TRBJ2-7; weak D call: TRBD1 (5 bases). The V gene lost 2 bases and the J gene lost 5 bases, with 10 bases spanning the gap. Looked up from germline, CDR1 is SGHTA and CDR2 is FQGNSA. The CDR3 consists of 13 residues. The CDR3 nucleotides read TGTGCCAGCAGCTTAAGGGGTCGCAACGAGCAGTACTTC. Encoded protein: CASSLRGRNEQYF.

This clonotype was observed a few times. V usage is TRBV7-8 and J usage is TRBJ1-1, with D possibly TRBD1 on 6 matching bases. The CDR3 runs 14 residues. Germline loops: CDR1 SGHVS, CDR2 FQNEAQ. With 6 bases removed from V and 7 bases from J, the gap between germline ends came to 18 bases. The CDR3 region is CASSLRGGIDEAFF. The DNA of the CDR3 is TGTGCCAGCAGTTTAAGAGGGGGTATTGATGAAGCTTTCTTT.

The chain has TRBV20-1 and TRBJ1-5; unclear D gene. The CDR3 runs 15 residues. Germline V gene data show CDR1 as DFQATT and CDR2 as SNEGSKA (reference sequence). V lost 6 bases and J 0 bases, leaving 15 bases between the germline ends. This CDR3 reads CSAPLGMYSNQPQHF. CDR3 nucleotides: TGCAGTGCCCCCCTGGGGATGTATAGCAATCAGCCCCAGCATTTT.

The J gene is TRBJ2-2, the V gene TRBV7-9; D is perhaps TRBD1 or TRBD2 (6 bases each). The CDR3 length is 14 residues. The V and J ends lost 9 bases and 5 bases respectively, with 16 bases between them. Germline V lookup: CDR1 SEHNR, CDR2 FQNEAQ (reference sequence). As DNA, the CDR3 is TGTGCCAGTTACGAGGGGGACTTGACCGGGGAGCTGTTTTTT. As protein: CASYEGDLTGELFF.

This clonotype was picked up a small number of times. The DNA of the CDR3 is TGTGCCAGCAGCGACGGGAGGGGCGGGAATCAGCCCCAGCATTTT. The encoded protein is CASSDGRGGNQPQHF. The V and J genes are TRBV7-9 and TRBJ1-5; a weak D match, TRBD1 (5 bases). V dropped 5 bases and J dropped 4 bases, with 15 bases sitting between them. The CDR3 length is 15 residues. CDR1 and CDR2 (germline): SEHNR, FQNEAQ (reference sequence).

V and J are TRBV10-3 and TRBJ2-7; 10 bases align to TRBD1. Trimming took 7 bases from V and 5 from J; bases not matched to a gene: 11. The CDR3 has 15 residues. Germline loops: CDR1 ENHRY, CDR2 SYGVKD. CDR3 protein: CAIKIGDRGPHEQYF. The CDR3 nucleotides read TGTGCCATCAAAATAGGGGACAGGGGACCCCACGAGCAGTACTTC.

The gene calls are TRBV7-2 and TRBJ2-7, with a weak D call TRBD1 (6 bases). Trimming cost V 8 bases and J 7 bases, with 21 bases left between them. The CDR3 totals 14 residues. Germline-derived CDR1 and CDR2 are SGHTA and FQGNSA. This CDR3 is CASSPRQGTGEQYF. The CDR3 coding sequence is TGTGCCAGCTCACCAAGGCAGGGGACGGGGGAGCAGTACTTC.

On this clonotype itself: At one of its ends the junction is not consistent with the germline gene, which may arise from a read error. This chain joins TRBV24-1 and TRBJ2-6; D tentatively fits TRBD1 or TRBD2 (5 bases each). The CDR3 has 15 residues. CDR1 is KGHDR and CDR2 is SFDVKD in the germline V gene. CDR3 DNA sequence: TGTGCCACCAGTGATGTTGTCTTCGGGGCCTACGTCCTGACTTTC. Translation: CATSDVVFGAYVLTF.

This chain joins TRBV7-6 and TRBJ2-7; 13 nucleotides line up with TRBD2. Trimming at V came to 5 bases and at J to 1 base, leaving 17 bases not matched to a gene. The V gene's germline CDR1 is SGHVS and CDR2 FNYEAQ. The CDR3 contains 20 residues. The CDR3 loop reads CASSPRGLAGVPPTSYEQYF. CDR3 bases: TGTGCCAGCAGCCCCCGCGGACTAGCGGGAGTTCCCCCCACATCCTACGAGCAGTACTTC.

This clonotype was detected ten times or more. Here the CDR3 DNA reads TGTGCCACCAGCAGAGATGTGAGAGGGAAAGAGACCCAGTACTTC. This encodes CATSRDVRGKETQYF. The chain has TRBV15 and TRBJ2-5; possibly TRBD2 for D (5 bases). Germline CDR1 and CDR2: LNHNV and YYDKDF (reference sequence). CDR3 length: 15 residues. With 0 bases removed from V and 3 bases from J, the gap between germline ends came to 11 bases. The full variable domain, completed using reference TRBV15 and TRBJ2-5, is DAMVIQNPRYQVTQFGKPVTLSCSQTLNHNVMYWYQQKSSQAPKLLFHYYDKDFNNEADTPDNFQSRRPNTSFCFLDIRSPGLGDTAMYLCATSRDVRGKETQYFGPGTRLLVL.

The CDR3 DNA sequence: TGTGCCAGCAGCCCGCGAACAGGGGCGGGGAGAGGTGGAGCTTTCTTT. This codes for CASSPRTGAGRGGAFF. The chain employs TRBV7-6 and TRBJ1-1, with 7 bases lining up with TRBD1. CDR1 SGHVS and CDR2 FNYEAQ come from the germline V gene. The CDR3 spans 16 residues. With V trimmed by 5 bases and J by 10 bases, 19 bases remained unmatched.

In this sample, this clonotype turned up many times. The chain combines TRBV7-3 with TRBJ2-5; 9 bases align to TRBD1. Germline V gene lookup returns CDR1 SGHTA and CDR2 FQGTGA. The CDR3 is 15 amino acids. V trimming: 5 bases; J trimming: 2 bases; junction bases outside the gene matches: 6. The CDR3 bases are TGTGCCAGCAGCCCGGGACAGGGCGGACAAGAGACCCAGTACTTC. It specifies CASSPGQGGQETQYF. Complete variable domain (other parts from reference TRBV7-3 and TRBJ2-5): GAGVSQTPSNKVTEKGKYVELRCDPISGHTALYWYRQSLGQGPEFLIYFQGTGAADDSGLPNDRFFAVRPEGSVSTLKIQRTERGDSAVYLCASSPGQGGQETQYFGPGTRLLVL.

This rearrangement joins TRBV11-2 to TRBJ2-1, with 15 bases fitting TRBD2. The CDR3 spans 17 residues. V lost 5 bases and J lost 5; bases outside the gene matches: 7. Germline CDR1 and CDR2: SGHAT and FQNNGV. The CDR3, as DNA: TGTGCCAGCAGCGAGGGGACTAGCGGGAGGATCCACAATGAGCAGTTCTTC. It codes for CASSEGTSGRIHNEQFF. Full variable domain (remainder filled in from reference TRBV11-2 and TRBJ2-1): EAGVAQSPRYKIIEKRQSVAFWCNPISGHATLYWYQQILGQGPKLLIQFQNNGVVDDSQLPKDRFSAERLKGVDSTLKIQPAKLEDSAVYLCASSEGTSGRIHNEQFFGPGTRLTVL.

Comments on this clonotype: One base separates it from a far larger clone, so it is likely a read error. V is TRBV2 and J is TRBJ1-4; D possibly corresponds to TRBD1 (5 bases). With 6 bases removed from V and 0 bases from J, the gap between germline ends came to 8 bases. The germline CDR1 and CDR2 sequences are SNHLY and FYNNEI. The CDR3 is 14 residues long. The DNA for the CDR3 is TGTGCCAGCAGCGTACAGGCAACTAATGAAAAACTGTTTTTT. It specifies CASSVQATNEKLFF.

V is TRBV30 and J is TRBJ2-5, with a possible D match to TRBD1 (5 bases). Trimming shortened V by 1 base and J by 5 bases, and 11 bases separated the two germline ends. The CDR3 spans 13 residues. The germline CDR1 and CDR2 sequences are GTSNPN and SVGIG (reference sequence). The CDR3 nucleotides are TGTGCCTGGAGTGGAGACAGAGCGGAGACCCAGTACTTC. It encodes CAWSGDRAETQYF. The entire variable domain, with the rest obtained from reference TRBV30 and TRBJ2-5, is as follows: SQTIHQWPATLVQPVGSPLSLECTVEGTSNPNLYWYRQAAGRGLQLLFYSVGIGQISSEVPQNLSASRPQDRQFILSSKKLLLSDSGFYLCAWSGDRAETQYFGPGTRLLVL.